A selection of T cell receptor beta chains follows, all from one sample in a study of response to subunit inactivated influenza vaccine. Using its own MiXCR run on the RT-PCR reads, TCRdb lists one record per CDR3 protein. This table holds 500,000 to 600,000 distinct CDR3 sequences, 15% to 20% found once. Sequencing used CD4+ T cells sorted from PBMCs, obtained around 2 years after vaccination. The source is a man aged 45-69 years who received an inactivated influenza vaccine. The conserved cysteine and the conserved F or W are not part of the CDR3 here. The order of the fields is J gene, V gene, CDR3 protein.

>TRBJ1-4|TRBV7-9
ASSPLTNEKLF
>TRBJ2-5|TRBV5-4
ASSFLRDTGGTSGSTQY
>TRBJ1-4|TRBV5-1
ASSLRDSSNEKLF
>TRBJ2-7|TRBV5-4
ASSPPGSSSYEQY
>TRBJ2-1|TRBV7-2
ASSSLAGAVEQF
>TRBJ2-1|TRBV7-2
ASSSVSGGRYNEQF
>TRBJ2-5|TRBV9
ASSRSTGRETQY
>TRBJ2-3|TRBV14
ASSQGRRWEDTQY
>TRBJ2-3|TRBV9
ASSVSPRGTDTQY
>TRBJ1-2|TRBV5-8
ASTTGTGYGYT
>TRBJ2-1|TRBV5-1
ASSEGAGGTEQF
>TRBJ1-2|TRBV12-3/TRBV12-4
ASSTRGHGYT
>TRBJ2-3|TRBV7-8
ASSAGLAGRGDTQY
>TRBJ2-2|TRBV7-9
ASSPSGDTGELF
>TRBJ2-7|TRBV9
ASSVETSPQY
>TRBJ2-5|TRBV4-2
ASSQRAGVETQY
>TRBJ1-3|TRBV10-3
AISDPVWGNTIY
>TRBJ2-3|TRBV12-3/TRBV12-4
ASSSDGTNTDTQY
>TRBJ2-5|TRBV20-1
SARSATGTNQETQY
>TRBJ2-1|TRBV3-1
ASSQVPSGVYNEQF
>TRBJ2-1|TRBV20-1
SAQQGRGHNEQF
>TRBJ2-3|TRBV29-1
SVASGGKIPTSTDTQY
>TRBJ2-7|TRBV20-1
SARGLAYEQY
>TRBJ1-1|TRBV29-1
SGGSYTEAF
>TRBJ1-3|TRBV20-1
SARGGGSADTIY
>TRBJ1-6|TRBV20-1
SASQPPGPMGNSPLH
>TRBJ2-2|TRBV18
ASSPPAVTGELF
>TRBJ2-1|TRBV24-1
ATQHGTSGPLSYNEQF
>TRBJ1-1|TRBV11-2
ASSPDRVEAF
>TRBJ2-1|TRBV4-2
ASSLSGTSANNEQF
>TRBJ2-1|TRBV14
ASSPIRGDEQF
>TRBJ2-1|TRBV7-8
ASSLEQGRNEQF
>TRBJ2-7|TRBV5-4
ASSDQLAGAVEQY
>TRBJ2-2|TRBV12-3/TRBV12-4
ASRGTNRAGELF
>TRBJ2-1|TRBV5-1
ASSLSPQGWDEQF
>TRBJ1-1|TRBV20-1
SARALVDTEAF
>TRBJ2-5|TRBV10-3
AISEPGAGETQY
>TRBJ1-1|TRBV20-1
SALRTETEAF
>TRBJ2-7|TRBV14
ASSQVGGPYEQY
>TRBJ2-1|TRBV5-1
ASSLRTSGAGYNEQF
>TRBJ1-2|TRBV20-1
SASSGQTYGYT
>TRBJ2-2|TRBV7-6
ASSLATWGTGELF
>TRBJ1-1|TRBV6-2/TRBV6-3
ASTLNRGVSEAF
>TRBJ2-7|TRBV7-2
ASSLTSGTSYEQY
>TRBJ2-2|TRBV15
ATSRASGELF
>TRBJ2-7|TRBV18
ASSPPRDSSYEQY
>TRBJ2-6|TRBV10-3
AISSTGTGANVLT
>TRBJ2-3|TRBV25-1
ASSDARAGTDTQY
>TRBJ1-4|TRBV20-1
SATGNEKLF
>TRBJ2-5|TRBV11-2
ASSSTGGPRDETQY
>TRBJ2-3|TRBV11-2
ASSLSLGAADTQY
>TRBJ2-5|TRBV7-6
ASSLAGGDQETQY
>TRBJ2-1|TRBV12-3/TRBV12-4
ASSPGGVTYYNEQF
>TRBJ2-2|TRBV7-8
AIEEGRGGGELF
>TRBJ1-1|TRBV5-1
ASSLASGQNTEAF
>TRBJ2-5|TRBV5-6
ASSLWGAKETQY
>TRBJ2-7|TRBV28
ASQGGYEQY
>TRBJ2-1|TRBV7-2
ASSSRLGPSREQF